This TCR beta chain was sequenced in a study of shared clonotypes between healthy human individuals. Study background: Donor composition was two women and a few men, aged 18 to 49.

The donors were all Caucasian adults (living in Nashville, Tennessee). CD4+ cell separation produced CD45RA+ naive and CD45RA-negative memory subsets. The authors' processing: In the immunoSEQ data, sequences were junction-only and lacked quality scores, so filtering differed. Measured with immunoSEQ multiplex PCR; TCRdb has only the in-frame clones, and not every one. V, J and clone size are taken as reported in that table, and D and trimming were inferred from the DNA itself. The sample lists about 2.3 million clones, 85% to 95% occurring once. CDR1 is LNHDA, CDR2 SQIVND, per germline (reference sequence). Trimming removed 5 bases from V and 0 bases from J, with 17 bases in between. CDR3 length equals 17 residues.

This receptor was identified in a man aged 18 to 35 in good health. Some clones in this sample may be carry-over from other donors' samples. This chain connects TRBV19 to TRBJ2-1, with D possibly being TRBD1 or TRBD2 (5 bases each). The sequenced material came from naive CD4+ T cells from PBMCs. Subset noted: CD45RA+ positively selected. The CDR3 spells CASSPRGQGRSYNEQFF. The CDR3 DNA is TGTGCCAGTAGTCCTCGAGGGCAGGGACGCTCCTACAATGAGCAGTTCTTC.